This entry features one TCR beta chain sequence. Its antigen is as yet unknown. The CDR3 contains 16 residues. Trimming shortened V by 4 bases and J by 0 bases, and 15 bases separated the two germline ends. Germline values: CDR1 LGHNA, CDR2 YSLEER. The data belong to a study of radiotherapy plus CTLA-4 blockade in lung cancer. At the level of the study: Objective responses emerged in under 20% of patients, and 31% attained disease control.

Study-wide results and caveats: In blood, after radiotherapy plus ipilimumab, tumor-derived TCR clones expanded.

Assay: immunoSEQ multiplex PCR; the TCRdb copy retains only in-frame clones and omits some. The repertoire has over 100,000 clones, over 65% of them found once; the top ten carry around 3.3%. Focal radiation was given together with CTLA-4 blockade (ipilimumab) to patients with chemo-refractory metastatic non-small-cell lung cancer. This sequence was found in a human donor with non-small cell lung cancer that progressed on radiotherapy plus ipilimumab. Some clones in this sample may be carry-over from other donors' samples. V is TRBV4-3 and J is TRBJ2-5, with D perhaps TRBD2 (5 bases). Sequencing used peripheral blood, obtained from a patient treated with radiotherapy plus ipilimumab. The CDR3 is CASSLGGGLYQETQYF. CDR3 coding DNA: TGCGCCAGCAGCCTAGGTGGCGGGTTGTACCAAGAGACCCAGTACTTC.